There are a few counts of the clone carrying this TCR beta chain. These data come from a study of T cells in Graves' hyperthyroidism and ophthalmopathy. RNA transcripts gave rise to amplified TCR beta CDR3 regions. HTBI primers drove first-round RT-PCR of the TCR CDR3. TCRdb itself ran the multiplex PCR reads through MiXCR, one entry per CDR3 protein. The sample has approximately 610,000 distinct CDR3 sequences, 15% to 20% seen once. CDR1 SGHTA and CDR2 FQGNSA come from the germline V gene. After removal of 2 bases from V and 5 bases from J, the junction contained 4 bases not matched to a gene. The CDR3 runs to 15 residues.

V gene TRBV7-2 combines with J gene TRBJ2-2; 8 bases match TRBD2. The sample taken for sequencing was blood. This TCR was recovered from a woman younger than 35 with Graves' hyperthyroidism. This CDR3 reads CASSLPGGPTGELFF. Here the CDR3 DNA reads TGTGCCAGCAGCTTACCGGGGGGGCCGACCGGGGAGCTGTTTTTT.